This T cell receptor (beta chain) comes out of a study of blood T cell repertoires in COVID-19. Study information: Italy, Spain and the United States were the sources of the convalescent and acute COVID-19 samples. PBMCs, B-cell-depleted T cells, or T cells were the source of the cDNA or gDNA that made up the material.

The CDR3 runs 16 residues. Germline V gives CDR1 MNHEY, CDR2 SMNVEV (reference sequence). The V end lost 2 bases, the J end lost 1 base, and 11 bases lay between the germline ends. Authors' methods: Using reference gene primer amplification, nucleated cell counts were estimated. Method: immunoSEQ multiplex PCR; TCRdb's copy keeps in-frame clones and lacks some. V, J and clone size reflect that table, while D and trimming were determined from the DNA. The sample includes a few hundred thousand clones, roughly 89% of them seen just once. The chain uses TRBV27 and TRBJ2-2; tentative D call: TRBD2 (6 bases). Sequencing input: peripheral blood. The clonotype was recovered from a woman aged 40 to 50 who had recovered from COVID-19. CDR3: CASSLRLAMNTGELFF. DNA for the CDR3: TGTGCCAGCAGTTTACGGCTAGCGATGAACACCGGGGAGCTGTTTTTT.